The clone carrying this T cell receptor (beta chain) was observed a single time. Antigen: not known. TCR alpha and beta CDR3 regions were amplified from RNA using iRepertoire nested multiplex PCR. Tissue mRNA or PBMC total RNA, roughly 100-400 ng, went into one-step reverse transcription and amplification. TCRdb re-called the multiplex PCR reads with MiXCR, one entry per CDR3 protein. The profile shows about 140,000 distinct CDR3 sequences, more than 35% of them singletons. The sample belongs to a study of glioma-infiltrating T cells. Study-wide results and limits: Non-neoplastic patients had below-expected tissue-blood divergence, while all gliomas exceeded expectation. Tissue and blood shared very few CDR3 sequences.

This clonotype originated in a human donor with low-grade glioma or glioblastoma, undergoing nonglioma brain surgery, or in good health (not recorded which). Sample: glioma tissue, nonneoplastic brain tissue, or PBMCs (not recorded which).

CDR3 nucleotide sequence: TGTGCCAGTAGTATTTACGGTCATAGCAATCAGCCCCAGCATTTT. This encodes CASSIYGHSNQPQHF. This chain links TRBV19 with TRBJ1-5, with D uncertain. The CDR3 consists of 15 residues. Germline V gives CDR1 LNHDA, CDR2 SQIVND (reference sequence). Deletions cut 3 bases from V and 0 bases from J, with 9 bases between.